This T cell receptor beta chain was profiled in a study of T cells in Graves' hyperthyroidism and ophthalmopathy. General observations from the study: Ophthalmopathy cases were set apart from stable hyperthyroidism by a 13 V-J model. Among clonotypes expanded in thyroid above 0.001, most were also found in blood.

In this sample, this clonotype turned up many times. As yet, its antigen is unknown. Researchers barred patients who had uncontrolled infection, other autoimmune disease, pregnancy or lactation. It was RNA transcripts that yielded the amplified TCR beta CDR3 regions. During a first-round RT-PCR of the TCR CDR3, the HTBI primer set was used. TCRdb called the multiplex PCR reads again in MiXCR, with one record for every CDR3 protein. This sample yields under 250,000 distinct CDR3 sequences, of which approximately 23% are seen a single time; about a third belongs to the top ten. This CDR3 is 15 amino acids long. Trimming at V came to 6 bases and at J to 6 bases, leaving 9 bases not matched to a gene. The germline V gene encodes CDR1 MRHNA and CDR2 SNTAGT.

Sample: blood. The origin of this receptor is a woman in her 40s with Graves' ophthalmopathy. The chain combines TRBV6-4 with TRBJ2-2, with 8 positions matching TRBD2. The CDR3 here is CASSESGSPAGELFF. The CDR3 coding sequence is TGTGCCAGCAGCGAAAGCGGGAGTCCGGCCGGGGAGCTGTTTTTT.